The source of this T cell receptor beta chain is a study of T cell repertoires in cytomegalovirus infection. Looking at the study overall: In public TCR beta signatures, there were indications of both CMV infection and matching HLA type. Study results and caveats: Accumulated public TCR beta family frequency recognized individuals carrying CMV together with the relevant HLA. Ex vivo responses were dominated by HLA-C-restricted CMV-specific TCR beta clonotypes.

The CDR3 sequence is 13 residues long. Germline assignment: CDR1 DFQATT and CDR2 SNEGSKA (reference sequence). The V gene end was trimmed by 4 bases and the J gene end by 5 bases; junction bases not matched to a gene: 2. This clonotype showed up just a few times. What it binds is unknown. TCRdb re-derived calls from the reads in MiXCR, one entry per CDR3 protein. The sample records about 700,000 distinct CDR3 sequences, roughly 36% being singletons. This specimen was cultured PBMCs, taken from culture after CMV antigen stimulation. This TCR came from a human donor in good health (CMV status not recorded). Some clones in this sample may be carry-over from other donors' samples. The chain joins TRBV20-1 to TRBJ2-3; 11 bases line up with TRBD2. CDR3 residues: CSATGTSGDTQYF. CDR3 sequence (DNA): TGCAGTGCTACCGGGACTAGCGGAGATACGCAGTATTTT.